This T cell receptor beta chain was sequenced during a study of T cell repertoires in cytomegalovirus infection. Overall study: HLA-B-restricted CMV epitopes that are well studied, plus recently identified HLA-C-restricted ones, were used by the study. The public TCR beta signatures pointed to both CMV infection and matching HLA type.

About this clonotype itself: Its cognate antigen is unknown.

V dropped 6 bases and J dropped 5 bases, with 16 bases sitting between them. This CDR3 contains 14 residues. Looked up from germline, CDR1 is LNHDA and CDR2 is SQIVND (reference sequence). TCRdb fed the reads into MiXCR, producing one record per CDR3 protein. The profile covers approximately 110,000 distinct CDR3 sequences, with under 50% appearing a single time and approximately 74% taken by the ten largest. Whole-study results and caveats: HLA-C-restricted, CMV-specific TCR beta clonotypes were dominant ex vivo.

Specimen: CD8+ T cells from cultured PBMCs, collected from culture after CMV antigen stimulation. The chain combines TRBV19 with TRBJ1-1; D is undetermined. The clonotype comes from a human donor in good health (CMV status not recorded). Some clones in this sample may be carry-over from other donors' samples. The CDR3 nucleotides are TGTGCCAGTAGAACGGGAATTAAGACGACTGAAGCTTTCTTT. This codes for CASRTGIKTTEAFF. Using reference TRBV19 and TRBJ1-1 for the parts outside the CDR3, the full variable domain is DGGITQSPKYLFRKEGQNVTLSCEQNLNHDAMYWYRQDPGQGLRLIYYSQIVNDFQKGDIAEGYSVSREKKESFPLTVTSAQKNPTAFYLCASRTGIKTTEAFFGQGTRLTVV.